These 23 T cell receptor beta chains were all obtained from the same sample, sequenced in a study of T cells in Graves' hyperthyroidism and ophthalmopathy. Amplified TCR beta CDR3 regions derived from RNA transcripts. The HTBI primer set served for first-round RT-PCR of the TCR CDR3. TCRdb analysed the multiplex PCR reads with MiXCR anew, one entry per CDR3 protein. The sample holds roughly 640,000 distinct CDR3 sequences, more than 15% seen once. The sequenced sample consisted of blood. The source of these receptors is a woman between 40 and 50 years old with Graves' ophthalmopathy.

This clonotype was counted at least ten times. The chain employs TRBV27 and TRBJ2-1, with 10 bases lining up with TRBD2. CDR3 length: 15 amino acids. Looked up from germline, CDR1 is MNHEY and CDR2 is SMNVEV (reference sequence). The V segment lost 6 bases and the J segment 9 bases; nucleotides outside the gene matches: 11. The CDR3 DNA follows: TGTGCCAGCAGGAGGCAGCGGGGGGGTTATGCTGAGCAGTTCTTC. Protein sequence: CASRRQRGGYAEQFF.

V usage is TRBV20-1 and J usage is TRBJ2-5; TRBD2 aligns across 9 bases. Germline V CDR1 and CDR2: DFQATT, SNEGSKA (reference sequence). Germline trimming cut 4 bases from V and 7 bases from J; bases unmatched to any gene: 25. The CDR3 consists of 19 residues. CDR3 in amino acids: CSAKTANPTSGRSQGTQYF. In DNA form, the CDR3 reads TGCAGTGCTAAAACCGCGAACCCGACTAGCGGCAGGTCCCAGGGGACCCAGTACTTC.

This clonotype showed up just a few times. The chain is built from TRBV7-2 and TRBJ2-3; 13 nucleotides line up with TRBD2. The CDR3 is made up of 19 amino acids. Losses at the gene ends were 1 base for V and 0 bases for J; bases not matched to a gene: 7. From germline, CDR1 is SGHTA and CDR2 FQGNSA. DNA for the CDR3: TGTGCCAGCAGCTTAGTGGTTTCGGGACTAGCGGGAAGCACAGATACGCAGTATTTT. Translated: CASSLVVSGLAGSTDTQYF.

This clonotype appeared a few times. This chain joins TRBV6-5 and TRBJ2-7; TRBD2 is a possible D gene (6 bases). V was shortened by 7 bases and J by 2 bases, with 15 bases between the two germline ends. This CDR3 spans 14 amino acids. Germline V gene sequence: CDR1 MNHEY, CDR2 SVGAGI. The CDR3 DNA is TGTGCCAGCATTAGGTCGGAGGGCACCTACGAGCAGTACTTC. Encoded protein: CASIRSEGTYEQYF.

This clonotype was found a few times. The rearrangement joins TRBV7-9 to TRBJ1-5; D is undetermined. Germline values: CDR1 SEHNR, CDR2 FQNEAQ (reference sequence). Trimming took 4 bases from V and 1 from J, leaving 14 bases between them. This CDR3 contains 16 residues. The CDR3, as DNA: TGTGCCAGCAGCTCTGACCGATACGGGAGCAATCAGCCCCAGCATTTT. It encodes CASSSDRYGSNQPQHF.

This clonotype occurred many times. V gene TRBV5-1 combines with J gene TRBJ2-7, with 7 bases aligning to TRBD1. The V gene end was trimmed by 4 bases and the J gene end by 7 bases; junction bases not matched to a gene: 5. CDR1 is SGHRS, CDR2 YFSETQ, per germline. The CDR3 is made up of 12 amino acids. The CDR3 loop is CASSLQGLEQYF. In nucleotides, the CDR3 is TGCGCCAGCAGCCTACAGGGGCTTGAGCAGTACTTC.

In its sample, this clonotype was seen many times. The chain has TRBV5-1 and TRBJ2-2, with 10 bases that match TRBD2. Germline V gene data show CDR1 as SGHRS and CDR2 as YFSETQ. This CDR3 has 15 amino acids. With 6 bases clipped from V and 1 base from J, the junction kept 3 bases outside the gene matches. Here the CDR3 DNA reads TGCGCCAGCACCTTAGCGGGAGGGAACACCGGGGAGCTGTTTTTT. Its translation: CASTLAGGNTGELFF.

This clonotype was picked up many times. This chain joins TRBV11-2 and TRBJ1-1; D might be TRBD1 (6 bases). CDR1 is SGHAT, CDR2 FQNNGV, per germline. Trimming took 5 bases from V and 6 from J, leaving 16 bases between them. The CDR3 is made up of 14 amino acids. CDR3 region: CASSLTGGRPEAFF. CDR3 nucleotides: TGTGCCAGCAGCCTCACTGGGGGCCGCCCTGAAGCTTTCTTT. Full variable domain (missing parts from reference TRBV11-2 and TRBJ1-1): EAGVAQSPRYKIIEKRQSVAFWCNPISGHATLYWYQQILGQGPKLLIQFQNNGVVDDSQLPKDRFSAERLKGVDSTLKIQPAKLEDSAVYLCASSLTGGRPEAFFGQGTRLTVV.

CDR3 in DNA: TGCAGTGCTAGAGATAACGGACTGGACTACAATGAGCAGTTCTTC. Amino acid sequence: CSARDNGLDYNEQFF. The chain is built from TRBV20-1 and TRBJ2-1; the D gene is possibly TRBD2 (5 bases). V was trimmed by 0 bases and J by 3 bases, leaving 12 bases between them. In germline, CDR1 is DFQATT, CDR2 SNEGSKA (reference sequence). CDR3 length equals 15 residues.

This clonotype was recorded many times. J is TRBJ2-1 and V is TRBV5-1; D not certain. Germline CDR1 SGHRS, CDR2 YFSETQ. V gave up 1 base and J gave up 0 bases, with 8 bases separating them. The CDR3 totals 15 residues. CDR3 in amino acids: CASSLQPSSYNEQFF. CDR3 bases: TGCGCCAGCAGCTTGCAGCCTAGCTCCTACAATGAGCAGTTCTTC. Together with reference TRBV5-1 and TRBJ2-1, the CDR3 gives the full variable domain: KAGVTQTPRYLIKTRGQQVTLSCSPISGHRSVSWYQQTPGQGLQFLFEYFSETQRNKGNFPGRFSGRQFSNSRSEMNVSTLELGDSALYLCASSLQPSSYNEQFFGPGTRLTVL.

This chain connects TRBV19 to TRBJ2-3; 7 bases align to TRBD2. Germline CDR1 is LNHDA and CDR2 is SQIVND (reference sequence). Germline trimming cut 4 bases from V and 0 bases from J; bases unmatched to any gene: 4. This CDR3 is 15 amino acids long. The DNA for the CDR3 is TGTGCCAGTAGTACCATAGCGGGTAGCACAGATACGCAGTATTTT. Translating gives CASSTIAGSTDTQYF. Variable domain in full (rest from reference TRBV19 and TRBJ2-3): DGGITQSPKYLFRKEGQNVTLSCEQNLNHDAMYWYRQDPGQGLRLIYYSQIVNDFQKGDIAEGYSVSREKKESFPLTVTSAQKNPTAFYLCASSTIAGSTDTQYFGPGTRLTVL.

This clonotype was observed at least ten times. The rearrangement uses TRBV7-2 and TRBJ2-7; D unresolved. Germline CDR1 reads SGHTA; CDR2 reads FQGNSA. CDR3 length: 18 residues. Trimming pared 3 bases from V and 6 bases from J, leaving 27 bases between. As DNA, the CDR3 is TGTGCCAGCAGCTTGGCTGGTCTTACCTCCCCCTACCCTCCCGAGCAGTACTTC. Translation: CASSLAGLTSPYPPEQYF.

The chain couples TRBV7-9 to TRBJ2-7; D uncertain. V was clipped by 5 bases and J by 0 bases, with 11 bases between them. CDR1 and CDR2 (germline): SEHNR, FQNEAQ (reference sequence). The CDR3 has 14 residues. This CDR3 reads CASSRDIGSYEQYF. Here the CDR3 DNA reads TGTGCCAGCAGCCGAGACATCGGCTCCTACGAGCAGTACTTC.

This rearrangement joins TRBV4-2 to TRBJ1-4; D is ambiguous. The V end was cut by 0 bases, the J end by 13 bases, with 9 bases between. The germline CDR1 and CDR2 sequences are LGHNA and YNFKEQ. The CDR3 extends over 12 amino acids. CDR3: CASSQDRTVLFF. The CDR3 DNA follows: TGTGCCAGCAGCCAAGACCGCACAGTACTGTTTTTT.

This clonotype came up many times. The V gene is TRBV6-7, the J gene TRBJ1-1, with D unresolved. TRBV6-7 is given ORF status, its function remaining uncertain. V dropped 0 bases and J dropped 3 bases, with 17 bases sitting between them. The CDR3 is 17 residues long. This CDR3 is CASSYSGPGEEDTEAFF. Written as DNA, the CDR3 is TGTGCCAGCAGTTACTCTGGGCCCGGGGAGGAGGACACTGAAGCTTTCTTT.

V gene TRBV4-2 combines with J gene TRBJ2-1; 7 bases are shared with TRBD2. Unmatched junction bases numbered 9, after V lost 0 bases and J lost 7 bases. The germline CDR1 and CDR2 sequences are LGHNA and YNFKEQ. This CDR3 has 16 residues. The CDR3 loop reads CASSQDVPAGPNEQFF. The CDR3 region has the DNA TGTGCCAGCAGCCAAGATGTACCAGCGGGACCTAATGAGCAGTTCTTC.

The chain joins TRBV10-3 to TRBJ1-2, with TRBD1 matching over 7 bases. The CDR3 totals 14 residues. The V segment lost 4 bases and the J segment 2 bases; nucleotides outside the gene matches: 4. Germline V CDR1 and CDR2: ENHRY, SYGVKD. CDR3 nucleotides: TGTGCCATCAGTGGACAGGGAGGGAACTATGGCTACACCTTC. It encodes CAISGQGGNYGYTF.

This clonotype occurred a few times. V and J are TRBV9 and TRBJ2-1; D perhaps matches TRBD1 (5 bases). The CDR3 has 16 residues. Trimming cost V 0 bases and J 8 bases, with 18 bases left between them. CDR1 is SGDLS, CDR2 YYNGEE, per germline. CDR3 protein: CASSVGSSLLGDEQFF. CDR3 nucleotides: TGTGCCAGCAGCGTAGGATCTAGTCTTTTAGGGGATGAGCAGTTCTTC.

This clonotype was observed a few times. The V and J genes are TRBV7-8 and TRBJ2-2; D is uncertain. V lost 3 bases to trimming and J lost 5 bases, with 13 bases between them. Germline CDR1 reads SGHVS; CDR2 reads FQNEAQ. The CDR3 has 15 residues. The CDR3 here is CASSFLSLATGELFF. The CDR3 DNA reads TGTGCCAGCAGCTTTTTATCCTTAGCTACCGGGGAGCTGTTTTTT. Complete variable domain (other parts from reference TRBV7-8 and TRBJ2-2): GAGVSQSPRYKVAKRGQDVALRCDPISGHVSLFWYQQALGQGPEFLTYFQNEAQLDKSGLPSDRFFAERPEGSVSTLKIQRTQQEDSAVYLCASSFLSLATGELFFGEGSRLTVL.

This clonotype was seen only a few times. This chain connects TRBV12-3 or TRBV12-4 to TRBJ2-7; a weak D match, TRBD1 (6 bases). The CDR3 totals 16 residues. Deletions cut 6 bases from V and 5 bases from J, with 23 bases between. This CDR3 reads CASSYRGRGDGDEQYF. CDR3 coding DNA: TGTGCCAGCAGCTACCGTGGCAGGGGTGATGGGGACGAGCAGTACTTC.

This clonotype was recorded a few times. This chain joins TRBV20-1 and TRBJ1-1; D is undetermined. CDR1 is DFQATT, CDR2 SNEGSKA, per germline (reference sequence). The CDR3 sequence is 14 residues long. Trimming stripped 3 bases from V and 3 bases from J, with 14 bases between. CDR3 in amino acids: CSASVVARDTEAFF. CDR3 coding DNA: TGCAGTGCTAGTGTGGTCGCTCGGGACACTGAAGCTTTCTTT.

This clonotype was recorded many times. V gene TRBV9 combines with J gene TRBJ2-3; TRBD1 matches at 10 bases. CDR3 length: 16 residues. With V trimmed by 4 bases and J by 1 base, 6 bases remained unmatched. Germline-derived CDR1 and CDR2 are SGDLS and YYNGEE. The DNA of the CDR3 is TGTGCCAGCAGCCCCGCCGGGACAGGGGGCACAGATACGCAGTATTTT. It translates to CASSPAGTGGTDTQYF.

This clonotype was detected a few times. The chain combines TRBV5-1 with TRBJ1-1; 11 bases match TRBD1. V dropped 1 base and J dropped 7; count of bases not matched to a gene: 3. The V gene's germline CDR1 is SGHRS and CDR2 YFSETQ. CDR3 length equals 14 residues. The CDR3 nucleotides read TGCGCCAGCAGCTTGTGGACAGGGGGCGGTGAAGCTTTCTTT. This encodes CASSLWTGGGEAFF.